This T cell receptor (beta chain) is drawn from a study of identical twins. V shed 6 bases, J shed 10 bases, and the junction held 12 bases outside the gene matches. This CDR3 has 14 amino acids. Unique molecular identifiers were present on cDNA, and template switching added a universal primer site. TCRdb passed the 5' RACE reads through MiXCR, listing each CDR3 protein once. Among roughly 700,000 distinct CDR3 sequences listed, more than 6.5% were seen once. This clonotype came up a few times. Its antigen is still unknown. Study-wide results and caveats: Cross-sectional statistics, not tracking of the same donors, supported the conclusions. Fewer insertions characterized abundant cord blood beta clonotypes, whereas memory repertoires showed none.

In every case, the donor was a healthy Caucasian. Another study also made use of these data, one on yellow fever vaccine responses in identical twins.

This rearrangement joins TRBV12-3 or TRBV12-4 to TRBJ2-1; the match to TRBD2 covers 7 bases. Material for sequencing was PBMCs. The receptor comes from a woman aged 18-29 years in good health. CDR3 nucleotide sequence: TGTGCCAGCAGGTTAAGACTAGCCGATAGAGAGCAGTTCTTC. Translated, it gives CASRLRLADREQFF.